The clone carrying this T cell receptor (beta chain) was detected once. The sample comes from a study of blood T cells in healthy people across ages. A second PCR of 7 to 11 cycles used a sample-barcoded 5' primer and a J-beta primer mix. From the 5' RACE reads, TCRdb called clonotypes with MiXCR, one entry per CDR3 protein. The table has roughly 700,000 distinct CDR3 sequences, about 25% seen once; the top ten hold under 10%. This sample also appeared in a second study, on T cells of mothers and their children.

This receptor was identified in a boy between 10 and 17 years old in good health. The sequenced sample consisted of blood.

The CDR3, as DNA: TGTGCCAGCAGCAGGACTAGCGGGAGGACGGAAAATGAGCAGTTCTTC. This sequence encodes CASSRTSGRTENEQFF. V usage is TRBV27 and J usage is TRBJ2-1; 14 bases map to TRBD2. With V trimmed by 6 bases and J by 7 bases, 8 bases remained unmatched. CDR1 is MNHEY and CDR2 is SMNVEV in the germline V gene (reference sequence). The CDR3 contains 16 residues.